The subject of this entry is one TCR beta chain. Per the study methods: The authors estimated nucleated cell counts from reference gene primer amplification. Profiling relied on immunoSEQ multiplex PCR, and the TCRdb table lists in-frame clones only, not all of them. That table supplies the V and J calls and clone size; D and trimming were determined from the DNA. The sample shows roughly 170,000 clones, under 90% of them seen only once. The entry originates in a study of blood T cell repertoires in COVID-19. The ends were cut back, 5 bases at V and 1 base at J, with 8 bases in the middle. This CDR3 is built from 13 residues. The V gene's germline CDR1 is KGHSH and CDR2 LQKENI. Participants reported their clinical history, and cohort assignment relied on those reports. Either two negative PCRs, clearance, or symptom resolution qualified Cohort 3 donors as recovered.

The sample taken for sequencing was PBMCs or T cells enriched from blood (not recorded which). The receptor comes from a man aged 45-60 years who had recovered from COVID-19. The J gene is TRBJ1-1, the V gene TRBV18, with D unresolved. CDR3 loop: CASSSDWNTEAFF. CDR3 bases: TGTGCCAGCTCATCGGACTGGAACACTGAAGCTTTCTTT.